Each of the 29 T cell receptor beta chains below was sequenced from the same sample in a study of shared clonotypes between healthy human individuals (dated by TCRdb to 2020 to 2021). The library relied on the immunoSEQ multiplex PCR assay. TCRdb stores this immuneACCESS table with in-frame sequences only. Part of the clones is absent; in the studies checked, under half of the shortfall reflects unresolved V genes, and no reason is known for the rest. This sample gives about 640,000 clones in total; approximately 79% of them show up just once. In total, the top ten clones hold 1.8% of the sample. Sequenced input: memory CD4+ T cells sorted from blood. The cell subset or site label, as the study defines it: CD45RA-negative fraction. Receptors were obtained from a woman in her 30s in good health.

The chain carries TRBV30 and TRBJ2-3, with 11 bases fitting TRBD2. The CDR3 runs to 15 residues. With 1 base clipped from V and 4 bases from J, the junction kept 4 bases outside the gene matches. Germline V gene data show CDR1 as GTSNPN and CDR2 as SVGIG (reference sequence). The CDR3 DNA sequence: TGTGCCTGGAGTGCACTAGCGGGAGTGGCAGATACGCAGTATTTT. Its translation: CAWSALAGVADTQYF.

The J gene is TRBJ2-5, the V gene TRBV2; 12 nucleotides match TRBD2. The CDR3 is made up of 17 amino acids. Trimming at V came to 0 bases and at J to 1 base, leaving 3 bases not matched to a gene. Germline lookup yields CDR1 SNHLY and CDR2 FYNNEI. CDR3 coding DNA: TGTGCCAGCAGTGAAGCGCGACTAGCGGGGGTCCAAGAGACCCAGTACTTC. Protein: CASSEARLAGVQETQYF.

The genes are TRBV6-6 and TRBJ2-7, with D tentatively TRBD1 (6 bases). Germline V gene sequence: CDR1 MNHNY, CDR2 SVGAGI (reference sequence). The CDR3 length is 14 residues. V was cut by 6 bases and J by 0 bases, with 12 bases left in between. DNA for the CDR3: TGTGCCAGCAGCCAGACAGGTAACTCCTACGAGCAGTACTTC. This codes for CASSQTGNSYEQYF.

The chain carries TRBV29-1 and TRBJ1-2; 7 positions agree with TRBD1. J was trimmed by 3 bases and V by 3 bases; bases with no gene match: 4. CDR1 and CDR2 (germline): SQVTM, ANQGSEA. The CDR3 has 13 amino acids. The DNA of the CDR3 is TGCAGCGTTGAGAGAACAGGGGACTATGGCTACACCTTC. It codes for CSVERTGDYGYTF. Using reference TRBV29-1 and TRBJ1-2 for the parts outside the CDR3, the full variable domain is SAVISQKPSRDICQRGTSLTIQCQVDSQVTMMFWYRQQPGQSLTLIATANQGSEATYESGFVIDKFPISRPNLTFSTLTVSNMSPEDSSIYLCSVERTGDYGYTFGSGTRLTVV.

The chain couples TRBV6-1 to TRBJ2-1; 8 bases fit TRBD2. CDR1 and CDR2 (germline): MNHNS, SASEGT. V lost 8 bases to trimming and J lost 6 bases; unmatched junction nucleotides: 9. There are 14 residues in the CDR3. CDR3 protein: CASRSAGVSNEQFF. The CDR3 nucleotides are TGTGCCAGCCGTTCAGCGGGAGTATCCAATGAGCAGTTCTTC.

This clone has a single count. The V and J genes are TRBV7-8 and TRBJ2-3; D ambiguous. The V gene lost 0 bases and the J gene lost 2 bases, with 3 bases spanning the gap. The CDR3 loop spans 13 amino acids. In germline, CDR1 is SGHVS, CDR2 FQNEAQ. CDR3 protein: CASSLANTDTQYF. The DNA of the CDR3 is TGTGCCAGCAGCTTAGCGAACACAGATACGCAGTATTTT.

The rearrangement uses TRBV14 and TRBJ2-3; 7 bases align to TRBD1. After removal of 1 base from V and 4 bases from J, the junction contained 8 bases not matched to a gene. This CDR3 is built from 16 residues. Germline CDR1 reads SGHDN; CDR2 reads FVKESK. For the CDR3, the DNA is TGTGCCAGCAGCCAAGTGGGGGACAGACCGGCAGATACGCAGTATTTT. Protein sequence: CASSQVGDRPADTQYF.

The rearrangement joins TRBV6-5 to TRBJ2-7; TRBD1 matches 7 bases. Germline V gene data show CDR1 as MNHEY and CDR2 as SVGAGI. This CDR3 has 13 amino acids. The V gene end was trimmed by 5 bases and the J gene end by 5 bases; junction bases not matched to a gene: 6. CDR3: CASSKQGSHEQYF. CDR3 nucleotides: TGTGCCAGCAGTAAACAGGGGTCCCACGAGCAGTACTTC.

J is TRBJ1-5 and V is TRBV6-6; maybe TRBD1 (6 bases). Germline V gene lookup returns CDR1 MNHNY and CDR2 SVGAGI (reference sequence). Trimming left V 7 bases short and J 2 bases short, with 15 bases between. CDR3 length: 15 amino acids. The CDR3 sequence is CASTYTRGGNQPQHF. As DNA, the CDR3 is TGTGCCAGCACCTATACCAGGGGAGGCAATCAGCCCCAGCATTTT.

The chain couples TRBV19 to TRBJ2-7; 9 bases match TRBD1. CDR3 length: 15 amino acids. Germline V gene sequence: CDR1 LNHDA, CDR2 SQIVND (reference sequence). V trimming: 5 bases; J trimming: 0 bases; junction bases outside the gene matches: 5. In DNA, the CDR3 is TGTGCCAGTAGTCACAGGGGGCTTAACTCCTACGAGCAGTACTTC. Its protein is CASSHRGLNSYEQYF.

The chain employs TRBV10-3 and TRBJ2-1; 7 nucleotides match TRBD2. Germline CDR1 is ENHRY and CDR2 is SYGVKD. The CDR3 loop spans 16 amino acids. V trimming: 2 bases; J trimming: 4 bases; junction bases outside the gene matches: 8. CDR3 nucleotide sequence: TGTGCCATCAGTGAGGAAGCGGGAATCGGATACAATGAGCAGTTCTTC. It translates to CAISEEAGIGYNEQFF.

The gene calls are TRBV18 and TRBJ1-5, with D perhaps TRBD1 (5 bases). Germline CDR1 is KGHSH and CDR2 is LQKENI. Trimming pared 0 bases from V and 7 bases from J, leaving 10 bases between. The length of the CDR3 is 14 residues. The CDR3 sequence: CASSPPSPGQPQHF. CDR3 DNA sequence: TGTGCCAGCTCACCACCGAGCCCAGGGCAGCCCCAGCATTTT.

CDR3 protein: CASSENSYNEQFF. In DNA form, the CDR3 reads TGTGCCAGCAGTGAAAACTCCTACAATGAGCAGTTCTTC. The genes are TRBV2 and TRBJ2-1; D remains unclear. This CDR3 is 13 amino acids long. The ends were cut back, 2 bases at V and 0 bases at J, with 2 bases in the middle. Germline V lookup: CDR1 SNHLY, CDR2 FYNNEI. The full variable domain, its missing parts supplied by reference TRBV2 and TRBJ2-1, is EPEVTQTPSHQVTQMGQEVILRCVPISNHLYFYWYRQILGQKVEFLVSFYNNEISEKSEIFDDQFSVERPDGSNFTLKIRSTKLEDSAMYFCASSENSYNEQFFGPGTRLTVL.

This chain uses TRBV18 with TRBJ2-1; D may be TRBD2 (6 bases). The V end was cut by 3 bases, the J end by 7 bases, with 10 bases between. The CDR3 contains 13 residues. Per the germline V gene, CDR1 is KGHSH and CDR2 is LQKENI. The CDR3 loop is CASSPSRENEQFF. In nucleotides, the CDR3 is TGTGCCAGCTCACCGTCCCGGGAGAATGAGCAGTTCTTC.

The chain couples TRBV21-1 to TRBJ2-7. TRBV21-1 is labeled a pseudogene. There are 14 residues in the CDR3. The CDR3 protein is CASSIPDGSYEQYF. The CDR3 DNA sequence: TGTGCCAGCAGCATCCCCGATGGGTCCTACGAGCAGTACTTC.

The J gene is TRBJ2-1, the V gene TRBV4-2, with D tentatively TRBD2 (6 bases). V lost 2 bases to trimming and J lost 0 bases, with 17 bases between them. The CDR3 covers 18 residues. Germline lookup yields CDR1 LGHNA and CDR2 YNFKEQ. Here the CDR3 DNA reads TGTGCCAGCAGCCAACCGAACCTCGGACTAAGCTCCTACAATGAGCAGTTCTTC. Amino acids: CASSQPNLGLSSYNEQFF.

This clone was seen only once. The chain combines TRBV30 with TRBJ2-5; tentative D call: TRBD2 (6 bases). Germline V gene lookup returns CDR1 GTSNPN and CDR2 SVGIG (reference sequence). The CDR3 covers 14 residues. V was shortened by 2 bases and J by 3 bases, with 13 bases between the two germline ends. CDR3 in DNA: TGTGCCTGGAGTCCCCTAGCGAGAAAAGAGACCCAGTACTTC. Translated, it gives CAWSPLARKETQYF.

The rearrangement joins TRBV7-8 to TRBJ1-2; D unresolved. The CDR3 consists of 17 residues. The V gene's germline CDR1 is SGHVS and CDR2 FQNEAQ. The germline V and J ends were trimmed by 0 bases and 5 bases, with 19 bases remaining between them. The CDR3 DNA follows: TGTGCCAGCAGCTTAGCGTCCCCTGGGAGGAACGGGTATGGCTACACCTTC. Its translation is CASSLASPGRNGYGYTF.

This clone has just a few counts. Other DNA sequences in this specimen translate into the identical CDR3. This chain uses TRBV6-1 with TRBJ2-7; D may correspond to TRBD1 or TRBD2 (5 bases each). V lost 6 bases, J lost 2 bases, and 11 bases lay in between. In germline, CDR1 is MNHNS, CDR2 SASEGT. The CDR3 loop spans 13 amino acids. CDR3 DNA sequence: TGTGCCAGCAGACGGGACGGGGCCTACGAGCAGTACTTC. It encodes CASRRDGAYEQYF.

The chain carries TRBV18 and TRBJ2-2; TRBD2 aligns across 7 bases. The CDR3 contains 18 residues. The J segment lost 2 bases and the V segment lost 3 bases, leaving 12 bases of the junction unmatched. Germline values: CDR1 KGHSH, CDR2 LQKENI. The DNA of the CDR3 is TGTGCCAGCTCACCTTATCGCGTCGGACTAGGAAACACCGGGGAGCTGTTTTTT. Its translation is CASSPYRVGLGNTGELFF.

The CDR3 nucleotides read TGTGCCAGCTCACCGAGTACCGGGACAAGCACTGAAGCTTTCTTT. It encodes CASSPSTGTSTEAFF. V is TRBV18 and J is TRBJ1-1; the D gene is possibly TRBD1 (6 bases). Germline lookup yields CDR1 KGHSH and CDR2 LQKENI. The CDR3 has 15 residues. V lost 3 bases and J 4 bases, leaving 15 bases between the germline ends.

The chain carries TRBV19 and TRBJ2-7, with 12 bases identical to TRBD2. The CDR3 loop spans 15 amino acids. Germline CDR1 reads LNHDA; CDR2 reads SQIVND (reference sequence). V dropped 2 bases and J dropped 4; count of bases not matched to a gene: 3. The CDR3 spells CASSIKTSGSYEQYF. The CDR3 DNA sequence: TGTGCCAGTAGTATAAAGACTAGCGGGAGTTACGAGCAGTACTTC.

The chain employs TRBV28 and TRBJ2-3; 9 bases fit TRBD2. The J segment lost 3 bases and the V segment lost 0 bases, leaving 1 base of the junction unmatched. The germline gives CDR1 MDHEN, CDR2 SYDVKM. CDR3 length equals 15 residues. The CDR3 sequence: CASSLWAGGTDTQYF. Here the CDR3 DNA reads TGTGCCAGCAGTTTATGGGCGGGAGGGACAGATACGCAGTATTTT.

The chain recombines TRBV5-1 with TRBJ1-4, with D tentatively TRBD1 (5 bases). The germline V gene encodes CDR1 SGHRS and CDR2 YFSETQ. The CDR3 runs 15 residues. Deletions cut 2 bases from V and 4 bases from J, with 12 bases between. DNA of the CDR3: TGCGCCAGCAGCTTCCAGGGAGGGCTTAATGAAAAACTGTTTTTT. Protein: CASSFQGGLNEKLFF.

The chain joins TRBV4-1 to TRBJ1-4, with D maybe TRBD1 (6 bases). CDR3 size: 14 residues. V was cut by 2 bases and J by 8 bases, with 12 bases left in between. Germline-derived CDR1 and CDR2 are MGHRA and YSYEKL. The CDR3 is CASSQLGGGEKLFF. The DNA of the CDR3 is TGCGCCAGCAGCCAATTAGGGGGAGGGGAAAAACTGTTTTTT.

The chain has TRBV27 and TRBJ2-2; D is ambiguous. This CDR3 spans 16 amino acids. Germline V gene lookup returns CDR1 MNHEY and CDR2 SMNVEV (reference sequence). V was clipped by 3 bases and J by 0 bases, with 11 bases between them. Here the CDR3 reads CASSLAGRTNTGELFF. CDR3 sequence (DNA): TGTGCCAGCAGTTTGGCAGGCCGAACGAACACCGGGGAGCTGTTTTTT.

This clone was detected only a few times. This chain links TRBV6-5 with TRBJ1-5, with a possible D match to TRBD1 (5 bases). Germline V gene lookup returns CDR1 MNHEY and CDR2 SVGAGI. This CDR3 contains 13 residues. The V gene lost 5 bases and the J gene lost 5 bases, with 10 bases spanning the gap. The CDR3 region has the DNA TGTGCCAGCAGTCTGGGGGAGGATCAGCCCCAGCATTTT. Encoded protein: CASSLGEDQPQHF.

The chain carries TRBV5-1 and TRBJ2-7, with a tentative D call TRBD2 (6 bases). Trimming removed 4 bases at V and 2 bases at J, with 16 bases between. Germline values: CDR1 SGHRS, CDR2 YFSETQ. The CDR3 covers 15 residues. In DNA, the CDR3 is TGCGCCAGCAGCGGGGGTAGCGGACCAACCTACGAGCAGTACTTC. This gives the protein CASSGGSGPTYEQYF.

The V and J genes are TRBV7-2 and TRBJ2-1; 8 bases are a match to TRBD1. CDR1 SGHTA and CDR2 FQGNSA come from the germline V gene. The V segment lost 5 bases and the J segment 0 bases; nucleotides outside the gene matches: 3. The CDR3 is 15 amino acids. The CDR3 loop is CASSIGQGSYNEQFF. The CDR3 DNA reads TGTGCCAGCAGCATCGGACAGGGCTCCTACAATGAGCAGTTCTTC. The full variable domain, with the rest looked up from reference TRBV7-2 and TRBJ2-1, is GAGVSQSPSNKVTEKGKDVELRCDPISGHTALYWYRQSLGQGLEFLIYFQGNSAPDKSGLPSDRFSAERTGGSVSTLTIQRTQQEDSAVYLCASSIGQGSYNEQFFGPGTRLTVL.